The 25 T cell receptor beta chains reported below all come from one sample, sequenced in a study of tumor-infiltrating lymphocytes in primary liver carcinoma. A constant-region primer served to make TCR beta cDNA from around 500 ng total RNA. Modified slightly, ARM-PCR produced TCR beta libraries over three nested multiplex PCR rounds. Both of the initial two PCR rounds ran for nine to eleven cycles and employed TRBV1-TRBV30 forward primers alongside a C-beta reverse primer. MiXCR, run by TCRdb on the multiplex PCR reads, gives a single entry per CDR3 protein. Here the sample spans approximately 320,000 distinct CDR3 sequences, roughly three fifths being singletons. Unsorted whole blood served as the source of blood RNA, and germline DNA was extracted as well. Sequencing was performed on peripheral blood. The receptors shown here come from a woman in her thirties with primary liver carcinoma and hepatitis B virus infection.

This clonotype was seen once. The junction and the germline gene differ at one end; a read error may be behind it. The gene calls are TRBV28 and TRBJ2-3; D may be TRBD2 (7 bases). Germline CDR1 is MDHEN and CDR2 is SYDVKM. This CDR3 comprises 17 residues. The DNA for the CDR3 is TGTGCCAACAGCCCAGGGAGGGGGAGGGTTAACGAAAATACGAAGTATTTT. It specifies CANSPGRGRVNENTKYF.

The rearrangement uses TRBV6-2 or TRBV6-3 and TRBJ2-2; D is tentatively TRBD1 or TRBD2 (5 bases each). Germline V lookup: CDR1 MNHEY, CDR2 SVGEGT. The V end was cut by 11 bases, the J end by 7 bases, with 23 bases between. The CDR3 runs to 15 residues. This chain's CDR3 is CAPNGAVPDIGELFF. The CDR3 DNA is TGTGCCCCCAACGGGGCAGTTCCGGACATCGGGGAGCTGTTTTTT.

This clonotype was recorded a few times. Given a much more abundant clone one base away, this may be a read error. This chain connects TRBV12-3 or TRBV12-4 to TRBJ2-6; D call uncertain. The V and J ends lost 7 bases and 0 bases respectively, with 4 bases between them. The CDR3 sequence is 13 residues long. The CDR3 loop reads CASKGSGANVLTF. Written as DNA, the CDR3 is TGTGCCAGCAAGGGCTCTGGGGCCAACGTCCTGACTTTC.

The chain uses TRBV14 and TRBJ1-4; possibly TRBD1 for D (6 bases). Trimming left V 2 bases short and J 2 bases short, with 9 bases between. The CDR3 is 15 amino acids. The germline CDR1 and CDR2 sequences are SGHDN and FVKESK. Here the CDR3 DNA reads TGTGCCAGCAGCCAAAATACAGGGACTAATGAAAAACTGTTTTTT. Translation gives CASSQNTGTNEKLFF.

A remark on this clonotype: The junction shows a germline mismatch at one end, possibly a read error. The chain has TRBV28 and TRBJ2-1; 10 nucleotides align to TRBD2. CDR3 length equals 16 residues. Germline V gene lookup returns CDR1 MDHEN and CDR2 SYDVKM. CDR3 sequence (DNA): TGTGCTAGCAGTCCGCTAGCGGGAGACCTCTACAATGAGCAGTTCTTC. Translated, it gives CASSPLAGDLYNEQFF.

The chain combines TRBV11-1 with TRBJ1-4, with D possibly TRBD1 on 5 matching bases. The CDR3 sequence is 13 residues long. CDR1 and CDR2 from the germline V gene are SGHAT and FQDESV (reference sequence). V lost 7 bases, J lost 4 bases, and 10 bases lay in between. The CDR3 loop is CASNNGHNEKLFF. Written as DNA, the CDR3 is TGTGCCAGCAACAATGGACATAATGAAAAACTGTTTTTT.

Of note for this clonotype: A much larger clone differs by one base, so this may be a read error. The chain uses TRBV29-1 and TRBJ2-5; tentatively, D is TRBD1 (5 bases). This CDR3 comprises 14 residues. Germline CDR1 is SQVTM and CDR2 is ANQGSEA. The ends were cut back, 4 bases at V and 4 bases at J, with 16 bases in the middle. The CDR3 is CSVGSQGERETQYF. The CDR3 DNA follows: TGCAGCGTTGGTTCTCAAGGGGAAAGAGAGACCCAGTACTTC.

This chain joins TRBV24-1 and TRBJ2-3; 9 positions match TRBD2. The V gene's germline CDR1 is KGHDR and CDR2 SFDVKD. V was clipped by 2 bases and J by 5 bases; unmatched bases: 10. The CDR3 consists of 17 residues. The CDR3 nucleotides read TGTGCCACCAGTGATTCCATGATTAGCGGGAGAAGAGATACGCAGTATTTT. Translating it yields CATSDSMISGRRDTQYF.

This clonotype was seen only a few times. The rearrangement uses TRBV4-1 and TRBJ2-1, with 11 nucleotides matching TRBD2. Germline V gives CDR1 MGHRA, CDR2 YSYEKL. CDR3 size: 21 residues. The trim removed 2 bases at V and 7 bases at J, leaving 22 bases unmatched. The CDR3 bases are TGCGCCAGCAGCCAACGGTGGACCTTCGGGTCTAGCGGGAGGCGGGGGAATGAGCAGTTCTTC. Residues: CASSQRWTFGSSGRRGNEQFF.

The chain employs TRBV18 and TRBJ2-7, with TRBD1 matching 9 bases. The CDR3 contains 14 residues. J was trimmed by 6 bases and V by 3 bases; bases with no gene match: 6. CDR1 KGHSH and CDR2 LQKENI come from the germline V gene. CDR3 sequence reads: CASSPGTGFSEQYF. For the CDR3, the DNA is TGTGCCAGCTCACCCGGGACAGGGTTCAGCGAGCAGTACTTC.

This clonotype turned up a few times. The V and J genes are TRBV7-9 and TRBJ1-1; no clear D gene. This CDR3 spans 9 amino acids. V lost 3 bases, J lost 11 bases, and 4 bases lay in between. In germline, CDR1 is SEHNR, CDR2 FQNEAQ (reference sequence). Here the CDR3 DNA reads TGTGCCAGCAGCTTTTTGGCTTTCTTT. This encodes CASSFLAFF. Using reference TRBV7-9 and TRBJ1-1 for the parts outside the CDR3, the full variable domain is DTGVSQNPRHKITKRGQNVTFRCDPISEHNRLYWYRQTLGQGPEFLTYFQNEAQLEKSRLLSDRFSAERPKGSFSTLEIQRTEQGDSAMYLCASSFLAFFGQGTRLTVV.

As for this clonotype: This may arise from a read error, as a much more abundant clone is one base away. Since no conserved phenylalanine or tryptophan closes the CDR3, a read error is the likely cause. The V call is TRBV4-2, the J call TRBJ2-1; 14 bases match TRBD2. The germline CDR1 and CDR2 sequences are LGHNA and YNFKEQ. Trimming removed 1 base from V and 7 bases from J; junction bases left unmatched: 0. The CDR3 sequence is 15 residues long. The CDR3 DNA is TGTGCCAGCAGCCAAGGACTAGCGGGAGGGAATGAGCAGTTCTTA. It encodes CASSQGLAGGNEQFL.

Remarks on this clonotype: The germline gene is not matched at one end of the junction; a read error may be the cause. This chain uses TRBV12-3 or TRBV12-4 with TRBJ2-2, with TRBD2 as a possible D gene (5 bases). There are 15 residues in the CDR3. The CDR3 loop reads CVSSLVSANTGELFF. The CDR3, as DNA: TGTGTCAGCAGTCTTGTTAGCGCGAACACCGGGGAGCTGTTTTTT.

Details on this clonotype: At one end the junction does not follow the germline gene, possibly because of a read error. The chain uses TRBV6-2 or TRBV6-3 and TRBJ2-7; no clear D. The germline V gene has CDR1 MNHEY and CDR2 SVGEGT. The CDR3 runs to 15 residues. CDR3 DNA: TGTACCAGCATACCGCCGGGCAGGCCCTCCTACGAGCAGTACTTC. Protein sequence: CTSIPPGRPSYEQYF.

This clonotype was detected only a few times. The chain is built from TRBV7-9 and TRBJ1-2; possible D gene TRBD1, 6 bases. V was cut by 6 bases and J by 8 bases, with 16 bases left in between. The CDR3 is 13 residues long. Germline CDR1 SEHNR, CDR2 FQNEAQ (reference sequence). The CDR3 sequence: CASRPTGTGGYTF. CDR3 sequence (DNA): TGTGCCAGCAGACCTACAGGGACGGGGGGCTACACCTTC.

Details on this clonotype: This clone may be a read error of a much larger clone one base away. This chain joins TRBV11-2 and TRBJ1-1; D gene ambiguous. This CDR3 region has 14 residues. Germline CDR1 reads SGHAT; CDR2 reads FQNNGV. CDR3 nucleotide sequence: TGTGTCAACAGCTTCGGCGGTGACACTCGGGCCCGGTTCTTT. This encodes CVNSFGGDTRARFF. The variable domain in full, with the rest retrieved from reference TRBV11-2 and TRBJ1-1, is EAGVAQSPRYKIIEKRQSVAFWCNPISGHATLYWYQQILGQGPKLLIQFQNNGVVDDSQLPKDRFSAERLKGVDSTLKIQPAKLEDSAVYLCVNSFGGDTRARFFGQGTRLTVV.

Concerning this clonotype: The germline gene is not matched at one end of the junction; a read error may be the cause. J is TRBJ2-2 and V is TRBV11-2, with 8 bases aligning to TRBD2. CDR1 is SGHAT, CDR2 FQNNGV, per germline. The CDR3 is made up of 17 amino acids. Written as DNA, the CDR3 is TGTGCCGGCAGCTCAAGTACTAGCGGCCCAAGTACCGGGGAGCTGTTTTTT. Its protein product is CAGSSSTSGPSTGELFF.

V usage is TRBV6-1 and J usage is TRBJ2-1; possible D gene TRBD2, 5 bases. Trimming took off 6 bases at V and 4 bases at J, with 16 bases between the two ends. Germline CDR1 reads MNHNS; CDR2 reads SASEGT. This CDR3 is 15 amino acids long. CDR3 sequence: CASRGSAKTYNEQFF. The CDR3 bases are TGTGCCAGCAGAGGTAGCGCGAAGACATACAATGAGCAGTTCTTC.

This clonotype was recorded only once. A much bigger clone sits one base away, suggesting this may be a read error. The gene calls are TRBV5-5 and TRBJ2-7; weak D call: TRBD2 (5 bases). Germline loops: CDR1 SGHKS, CDR2 YYEKEE (reference sequence). This CDR3 comprises 14 residues. In DNA form, the CDR3 reads TGTGCCAGCAGCTTGGACGCGGGCTCCTACGAGCGGTACTTC. Translating it yields CASSLDAGSYERYF.

V is TRBV7-9 and J is TRBJ2-5, with 9 bases identical to TRBD1. Trimming cost V 4 bases and J 5 bases; bases outside gene matches: 14. Germline assignment: CDR1 SEHNR and CDR2 FQNEAQ (reference sequence). The CDR3 has 17 residues. CDR3 bases: TGTGCCAGCAGCTCCGGGACAGGGTATGGGGCGTCGGAGACCCAGTACTTC. Residues: CASSSGTGYGASETQYF.

Points on this clonotype: A read error may explain this, as a much larger clone is one base away. The chain joins TRBV4-1 to TRBJ2-3, with 7 nucleotides matching TRBD2. Germline V gene sequence: CDR1 MGHRA, CDR2 YSYEKL. CDR3 length: 13 residues. The CDR3, as DNA: TGCGTCAGCAGCCCTAGCGGTACAGATACGCAGTATTTT. Translated: CVSSPSGTDTQYF.

At least ten counts were recorded for this clonotype. The rearrangement joins TRBV12-3 or TRBV12-4 to TRBJ1-2; 10 positions match TRBD1. The trim removed 5 bases at V and 8 bases at J, leaving 8 bases unmatched. The CDR3 runs 14 residues. CDR3 protein: CASSRGGTGDGYTF. DNA of the CDR3: TGTGCCAGCAGTCGAGGAGGGACAGGGGACGGCTACACCTTC.

About this clonotype itself: A much larger clone sits a single nucleotide away, making a read error possible. V usage is TRBV6-6 and J usage is TRBJ1-5; 9 nucleotides align to TRBD1. The CDR3 loop spans 15 amino acids. Looked up from germline, CDR1 is MNHNY and CDR2 is SVGAGI (reference sequence). CDR3 DNA sequence: TGTGCCAGCAGTTTTGACAGGGGGTACAATCAGTCCCAGCATTTT. Translated: CASSFDRGYNQSQHF.

The chain joins TRBV7-9 to TRBJ2-7; D is unresolved. Trimming pared 1 base from V and 6 bases from J, leaving 13 bases between. The CDR3 is 14 amino acids. The germline CDR1 and CDR2 sequences are SEHNR and FQNEAQ (reference sequence). Here the CDR3 DNA reads TGTGCCAGCAGCTTAGGTGGGCCCGGCCGCGAGCAGTACTTC. Protein product: CASSLGGPGREQYF.

This chain uses TRBV12-5 with TRBJ2-1, with 10 nucleotides matching TRBD2. Germline CDR1 reads LGHNT; CDR2 reads FRNRAP. V dropped 7 bases and J dropped 7; count of bases not matched to a gene: 13. This CDR3 is 16 amino acids long. The CDR3 loop reads CASAALGSGRGNEQFF. DNA for the CDR3: TGTGCTAGTGCCGCATTGGGGAGCGGGAGGGGGAATGAGCAGTTCTTC.